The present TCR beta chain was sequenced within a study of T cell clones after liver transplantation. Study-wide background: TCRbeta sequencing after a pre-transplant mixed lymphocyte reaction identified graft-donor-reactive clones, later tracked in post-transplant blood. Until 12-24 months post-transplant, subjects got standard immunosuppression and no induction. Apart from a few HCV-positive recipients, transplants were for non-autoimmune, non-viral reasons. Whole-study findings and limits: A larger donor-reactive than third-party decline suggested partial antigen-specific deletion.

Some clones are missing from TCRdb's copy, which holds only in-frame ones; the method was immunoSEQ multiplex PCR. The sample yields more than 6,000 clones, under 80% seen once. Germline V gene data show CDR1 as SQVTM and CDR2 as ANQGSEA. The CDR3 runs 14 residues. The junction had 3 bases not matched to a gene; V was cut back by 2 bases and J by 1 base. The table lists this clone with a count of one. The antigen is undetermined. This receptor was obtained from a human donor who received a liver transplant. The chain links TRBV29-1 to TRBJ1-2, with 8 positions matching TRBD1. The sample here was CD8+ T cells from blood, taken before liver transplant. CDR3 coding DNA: TGCAGCGTTGAACAGGGGGCGAATAACTATGGCTACACCTTC. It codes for CSVEQGANNYGYTF.